These 7 T cell receptor beta chains were all obtained from the same sample, sequenced in a study of blood T cell repertoires in COVID-19. TCRdb keeps only in-frame clones here, not all; method: immunoSEQ multiplex PCR. The sample comprises 19,000 or so clones, around 83% of which are singletons, and about 17% rests with the top ten. Specimen: peripheral blood. These receptors were taken from a man in his 70s with acute or convalescent COVID-19.

CDR3 sequence: CSASRGVNSPLHF. CDR3 in DNA: TGCAGTGCTAGTCGGGGGGTTAATTCACCCCTCCACTTT. This chain joins TRBV20-1 and TRBJ1-6; weak D call: TRBD1 (5 bases). Per germline, CDR1 DFQATT and CDR2 SNEGSKA (reference sequence). The CDR3 has 13 residues. Trimming pared 3 bases from V and 6 bases from J, leaving 9 bases between.

The chain is built from TRBV6-5 and TRBJ2-7; 10 bases line up with TRBD1. Trimming cost V 5 bases and J 6 bases; bases outside gene matches: 10. CDR3 length: 15 amino acids. Germline lookup yields CDR1 MNHEY and CDR2 SVGAGI. Written as DNA, the CDR3 is TGTGCCAGCAGTCCTCAGACAGGGGGCATGGGCGAGCAGTACTTC. The encoded protein is CASSPQTGGMGEQYF.

This clone was seen a single time. The chain uses TRBV3-1 (or the pseudogene TRBV3-2) and TRBJ2-4, with D perhaps matching TRBD2 (7 bases). This CDR3 has 15 residues. The germline V gene encodes CDR1 LGHDT and CDR2 YNNKEL (reference sequence). Trimming took 1 base from V and 7 from J, leaving 14 bases between them. CDR3 sequence reads: CASSQGLKGGNIQYF. DNA of the CDR3: TGTGCCAGCAGCCAAGGACTGAAGGGGGGGAACATTCAGTACTTC.

The rearrangement links TRBV2 to TRBJ1-5; D unclear. V lost 3 bases and J lost 5, with 17 bases in between. The CDR3 is made up of 16 amino acids. Germline lookup yields CDR1 SNHLY and CDR2 FYNNEI. This chain's CDR3 is CASSDVAAGGYQPQHF. Written as DNA, the CDR3 is TGTGCCAGCAGTGACGTCGCGGCGGGTGGTTATCAGCCCCAGCATTTT.

This clone was seen just once. The chain uses TRBV3-1 (or the pseudogene TRBV3-2) and TRBJ1-6; no reliable D call. Trimming left V 3 bases short and J 10 bases short, with 10 bases between. Per germline, CDR1 LGHDT and CDR2 YNNKEL (reference sequence). CDR3 length: 13 residues. This chain's CDR3 is CASSHADTSPLHF. In nucleotides, the CDR3 is TGTGCCAGCAGCCATGCCGACACCTCACCCCTCCACTTT.

The chain recombines TRBV2 with TRBJ2-1; 7 bases are shared with TRBD2. CDR1 is SNHLY, CDR2 FYNNEI, per germline. V shed 11 bases, J shed 10 bases, and the junction held 8 bases outside the gene matches. The CDR3 is 11 residues long. CDR3: CAGGLAEEQFF. The CDR3, as DNA: TGTGCCGGTGGGCTAGCGGAGGAGCAGTTCTTC.

This chain connects TRBV12-1 to TRBJ2-7; the table assigns TRBD1, which was not confirmed against the DNA. TRBV12-1 is a listed pseudogene. The CDR3 has 15 amino acids. The CDR3 reads CASSRQGLDRGEQYF. Here the CDR3 DNA reads TGTGCCAGCAGCCGTCAGGGACTTGACAGGGGGGAGCAGTACTTC.